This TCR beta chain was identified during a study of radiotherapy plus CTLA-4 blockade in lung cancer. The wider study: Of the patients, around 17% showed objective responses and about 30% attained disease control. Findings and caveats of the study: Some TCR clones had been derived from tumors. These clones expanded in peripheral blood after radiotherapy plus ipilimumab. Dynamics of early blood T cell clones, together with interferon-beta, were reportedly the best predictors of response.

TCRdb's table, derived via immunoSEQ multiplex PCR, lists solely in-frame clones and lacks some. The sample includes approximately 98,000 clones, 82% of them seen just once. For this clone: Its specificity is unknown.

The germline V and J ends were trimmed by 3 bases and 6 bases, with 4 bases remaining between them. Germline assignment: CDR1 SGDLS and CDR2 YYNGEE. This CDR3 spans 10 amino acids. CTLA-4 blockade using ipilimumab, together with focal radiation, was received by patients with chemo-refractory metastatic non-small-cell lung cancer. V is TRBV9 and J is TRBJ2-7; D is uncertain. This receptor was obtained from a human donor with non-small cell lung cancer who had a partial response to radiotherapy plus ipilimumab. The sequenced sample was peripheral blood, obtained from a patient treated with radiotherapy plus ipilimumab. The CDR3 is CASSAGEQYF. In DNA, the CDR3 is TGTGCCAGCAGCGCAGGCGAGCAGTACTTC.